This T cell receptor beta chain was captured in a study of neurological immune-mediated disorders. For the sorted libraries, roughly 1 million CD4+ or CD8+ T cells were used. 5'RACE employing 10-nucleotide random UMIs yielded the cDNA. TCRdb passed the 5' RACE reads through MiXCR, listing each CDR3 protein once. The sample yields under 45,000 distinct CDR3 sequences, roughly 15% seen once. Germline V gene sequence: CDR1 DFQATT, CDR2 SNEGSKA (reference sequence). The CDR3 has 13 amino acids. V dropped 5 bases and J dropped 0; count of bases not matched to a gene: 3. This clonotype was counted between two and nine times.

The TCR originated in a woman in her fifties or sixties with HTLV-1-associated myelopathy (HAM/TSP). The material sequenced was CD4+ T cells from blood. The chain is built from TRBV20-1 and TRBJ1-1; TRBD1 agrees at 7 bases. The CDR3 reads CSAYRGVNTEAFF. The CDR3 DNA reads TGCAGTGCTTACAGGGGCGTGAACACTGAAGCTTTCTTT.